The 21 T cell receptor beta chains listed next were all sequenced from one sample in a study of STAT3 mutations in large granular lymphocyte leukemia. Regarding the study as a whole: Every T-cell large granular lymphocyte leukemia patient had at least one immunodominant TCR beta clonotype.

No cognate antigen is known for these TCRs. Repertoires were generated with immunoSEQ multiplex PCR, while TCRdb's copy carries only in-frame clones and drops some. The sample includes 5,500 to 7,500 clones, about 35% seen only once; the top ten take about 18%. Sequencing was done on a sample of peripheral blood mononuclear cells. These receptors were collected from a woman in her 40s with T-cell large granular lymphocyte leukemia. Some clones in this sample may be carry-over from other donors' samples.

This chain uses TRBV6-5 with TRBJ1-1; D may be TRBD1 (6 bases). The V end was cut by 6 bases, the J end by 1 base, with 12 bases between. The CDR3 runs 14 residues. Germline V lookup: CDR1 MNHEY, CDR2 SVGAGI. CDR3 in amino acids: CASSRGTRNTEAFF. The CDR3 DNA is TGTGCCAGCAGCCGGGGGACAAGGAACACTGAAGCTTTCTTT.

The chain employs TRBV27 and TRBJ1-3; no clear D. The CDR3 is 13 amino acids. Germline V gene data show CDR1 as MNHEY and CDR2 as SMNVEV (reference sequence). V lost 5 bases to trimming and J lost 4 bases, with 9 bases between them. CDR3 DNA: TGTGCCAGCAGTCTTAATTACGGAAACACCATATATTTT. Protein: CASSLNYGNTIYF.

The sample holds a few counts of this clone. The chain uses TRBV30 and TRBJ2-7, with 9 positions matching TRBD2. Trimming removed 4 bases from V and 2 bases from J; junction bases left unmatched: 0. The germline CDR1 and CDR2 sequences are GTSNPN and SVGIG (reference sequence). The CDR3 consists of 12 residues. CDR3 in amino acids: CAWTSGTYEQYF. CDR3 DNA: TGTGCCTGGACTAGCGGGACCTACGAGCAGTACTTC.

The chain couples TRBV7-9 to TRBJ2-3; maybe TRBD2 (6 bases). The CDR3 is 14 residues long. V shed 5 bases and J shed 2 bases, with 11 bases lying between them. Germline loops: CDR1 SEHNR, CDR2 FQNEAQ (reference sequence). This CDR3 is CASSRDSYTDTQYF. The CDR3 DNA follows: TGTGCCAGCAGCCGGGACTCTTACACAGATACGCAGTATTTT.

CDR3 loop: CASSLSPNWDPQYF. The CDR3 DNA sequence: TGTGCCAGCAGCTTAAGTCCAAATTGGGATCCGCAGTACTTC. The genes are TRBV7-8 and TRBJ2-7; no definite D call. This CDR3 is 14 amino acids long. Trimming shortened V by 2 bases and J by 9 bases, and 17 bases separated the two germline ends. Germline V gene sequence: CDR1 SGHVS, CDR2 FQNEAQ. Full variable domain (remainder filled in from reference TRBV7-8 and TRBJ2-7): GAGVSQSPRYKVAKRGQDVALRCDPISGHVSLFWYQQALGQGPEFLTYFQNEAQLDKSGLPSDRFFAERPEGSVSTLKIQRTQQEDSAVYLCASSLSPNWDPQYFGPGTRLTVT.

The genes are TRBV5-1 and TRBJ2-7; D is perhaps TRBD1 or TRBD2 (6 bases each). CDR1 and CDR2 from the germline V gene are SGHRS and YFSETQ. The CDR3 runs 13 residues. Trimming shortened V by 3 bases and J by 3 bases, and 10 bases separated the two germline ends. The CDR3 spells CASSSGGYYEQYF. Written as DNA, the CDR3 is TGCGCCAGCAGCTCCGGGGGCTACTACGAGCAGTACTTC.

The chain uses TRBV2 and TRBJ1-1; D is undetermined. CDR3 length equals 17 residues. Germline CDR1 reads SNHLY; CDR2 reads FYNNEI. Between the trimmed V and J ends, which lost 6 bases and 3 bases, there was a span of 23 bases. In DNA, the CDR3 is TGTGCCAGCAGCGCGAGGCTTGGCTTGCCGACCGACACTGAAGCTTTCTTT. Translated: CASSARLGLPTDTEAFF.

This clone has only a few counts. The chain uses TRBV6-5 and TRBJ1-2, with D maybe TRBD1 (6 bases). Looked up from germline, CDR1 is MNHEY and CDR2 is SVGAGI. The V end was cut by 6 bases, the J end by 8 bases, with 19 bases between. CDR3 length: 14 residues. CDR3 residues: CASSTLGGAWGYTF. The CDR3 DNA sequence: TGTGCCAGCAGCACCTTGGGGGGCGCATGGGGCTACACCTTC.

This rearrangement joins TRBV7-9 to TRBJ1-3, with TRBD1 as a possible D gene (5 bases). The CDR3 runs 14 residues. Trimming stripped 5 bases from V and 0 bases from J, with 8 bases between. Per germline, CDR1 SEHNR and CDR2 FQNEAQ (reference sequence). The CDR3 is CASSQTGSGNTIYF. The CDR3 DNA sequence: TGTGCCAGCAGCCAAACAGGCTCTGGAAACACCATATATTTT. The variable domain in full, completed from reference TRBV7-9 and TRBJ1-3, reads DTGVSQNPRHKITKRGQNVTFRCDPISEHNRLYWYRQTLGQGPEFLTYFQNEAQLEKSRLLSDRFSAERPKGSFSTLEIQRTEQGDSAMYLCASSQTGSGNTIYFGEGSWLTVV.

This chain uses TRBV6-5 with TRBJ1-1; D possibly corresponds to TRBD1 (5 bases). Trimming cost V 6 bases and J 1 base, with 9 bases left between them. CDR3 length: 13 amino acids. From germline, CDR1 is MNHEY and CDR2 SVGAGI. The CDR3 sequence: CASSLGPNTEAFF. CDR3 DNA sequence: TGTGCCAGCAGCCTGGGACCGAACACTGAAGCTTTCTTT.

This clone was picked up a small number of times. The CDR3 sequence is CASRVTGGVETQYF. CDR3 DNA: TGCGCCAGCAGAGTGACAGGGGGCGTTGAGACCCAGTACTTC. The chain couples TRBV5-1 to TRBJ2-5; TRBD1 matches 10 bases. The germline CDR1 and CDR2 sequences are SGHRS and YFSETQ. The V and J ends lost 5 bases and 5 bases, in that order; junction bases with no gene match: 6. The CDR3 totals 14 residues.

The chain carries TRBV5-1 and TRBJ2-5; possible D gene TRBD2, 7 bases. Germline loops: CDR1 SGHRS, CDR2 YFSETQ. V lost 3 bases and J 2 bases, leaving 23 bases between the germline ends. The CDR3 length is 18 residues. The CDR3 nucleotides read TGCGCCAGCAGCTACACTTCTAGGGGGGGGGCGATACAAGAGACCCAGTACTTC. This translates into CASSYTSRGGAIQETQYF.

The gene calls are TRBV5-6 and TRBJ2-5; D gene uncertain. The CDR3 consists of 14 residues. Trimming cost V 4 bases and J 1 base, with 11 bases left between them. Germline CDR1 SGHDT, CDR2 YYEEEE. Here the CDR3 reads CASSPQVIQETQYF. CDR3 bases: TGTGCCAGCAGCCCCCAGGTCATCCAAGAGACCCAGTACTTC.

V and J are TRBV27 and TRBJ1-1; a possible D gene is TRBD1 (6 bases). Trimming left V 5 bases short and J 4 bases short, with 14 bases between. This CDR3 is built from 14 residues. From germline, CDR1 is MNHEY and CDR2 SMNVEV (reference sequence). The CDR3 sequence is CASSIGQTATEAFF. CDR3 DNA: TGTGCCAGCAGTATTGGACAGACTGCCACTGAAGCTTTCTTT.

The rearrangement uses TRBV30 and TRBJ1-2; D unresolved. The germline gives CDR1 GTSNPN, CDR2 SVGIG (reference sequence). The CDR3 is 13 amino acids. The V and J ends lost 0 bases and 2 bases respectively, with 7 bases between them. CDR3 in amino acids: CAWSVDENYGYTF. CDR3 nucleotide sequence: TGTGCCTGGAGTGTTGACGAGAACTATGGCTACACCTTC.

The rearrangement links TRBV7-2 to TRBJ2-7; D remains unclear. The V end was cut by 1 base, the J end by 6 bases, with 16 bases between. The length of the CDR3 is 15 residues. Germline V gene sequence: CDR1 SGHTA, CDR2 FQGNSA. The CDR3 reads CASSLEAHVAGEQYF. The CDR3, as DNA: TGTGCCAGCAGCTTAGAGGCCCATGTGGCCGGCGAGCAGTACTTC.

The genes are TRBV5-1 and TRBJ2-5; 12 nucleotides agree with TRBD2. CDR1 and CDR2 (germline): SGHRS, YFSETQ. Unmatched junction bases numbered 6, after V lost 4 bases and J lost 2 bases. The CDR3 totals 16 residues. The CDR3, as DNA: TGCGCCAGCAGCCTAACTAGCGGGGGGATTCAAGAGACCCAGTACTTC. This sequence encodes CASSLTSGGIQETQYF.

This rearrangement joins TRBV27 to TRBJ1-2; TRBD1 aligns across 11 bases. This CDR3 is built from 16 residues. The V gene end was trimmed by 0 bases and the J gene end by 4 bases; junction bases not matched to a gene: 4. Germline V gene sequence: CDR1 MNHEY, CDR2 SMNVEV (reference sequence). This CDR3 is CASSLSTGQGGYGYTF. As DNA, the CDR3 is TGTGCCAGCAGTTTATCGACGGGACAGGGGGGCTATGGCTACACCTTC.

The rearrangement joins TRBV14 to TRBJ2-7; 8 bases fit TRBD1. CDR3 length: 15 residues. The V and J ends lost 1 base and 3 bases, in that order; junction bases with no gene match: 5. Germline values: CDR1 SGHDN, CDR2 FVKESK. Here the CDR3 DNA reads TGTGCCAGCAGCCAAGGTGCCAGGGGGCTCTACGAGCAGTACTTC. It yields the protein CASSQGARGLYEQYF.

The chain uses TRBV6-5 and TRBJ2-1; 11 positions agree with TRBD2. Looked up from germline, CDR1 is MNHEY and CDR2 is SVGAGI. The CDR3 contains 16 residues. V shed 2 bases, J shed 5 bases, and the junction held 5 bases outside the gene matches. CDR3 sequence (DNA): TGTGCCAGCAGTTACGACACGGGACTAGCGGACAATGAGCAGTTCTTC. This gives the protein CASSYDTGLADNEQFF.

This clone was counted a few times. Mismatch with germline at one junction end may stem from a read error. This chain joins TRBV5-8 and TRBJ1-2, with D uncertain. Germline-derived CDR1 and CDR2 are SGHTS and YDEGEE. The CDR3 spans 9 residues. CDR3 protein: CASSLHPVF. As DNA, the CDR3 is TGTGCCAGCAGCTTACATCCCGTCTTC.